These 10 T cell receptor beta chains were all obtained from the same sample, sequenced in a study of neurological immune-mediated disorders. TCRdb re-derived calls from the 5' RACE reads in MiXCR, one entry per CDR3 protein. The table lists tens of thousands of distinct CDR3 sequences, 4% to 6% of them singletons, with about 7.4% in the top ten. Material for sequencing was PBMCs. The receptor set was obtained from a man between 18 and 29 years old with multiple sclerosis.

The table lists this clonotype with many counts. The chain has TRBV5-1 and TRBJ1-1, with D perhaps TRBD1 (6 bases). V lost 0 bases to trimming and J lost 1 base, with 10 bases between them. The V gene's germline CDR1 is SGHRS and CDR2 YFSETQ. This CDR3 is built from 15 residues. For the CDR3, the DNA is TGCGCCAGCAGCTTGGGTTACAGGGAGAACACTGAAGCTTTCTTT. Its protein is CASSLGYRENTEAFF.

This clonotype has a count of ten or more. The V call is TRBV18, the J call TRBJ1-5, with 9 bases lining up with TRBD1. The CDR3 sequence is 15 residues long. The trim removed 5 bases at V and 3 bases at J, leaving 5 bases unmatched. CDR1 KGHSH and CDR2 LQKENI come from the germline V gene. The CDR3 nucleotides read TGTGCCAGCTCAGTTACAGGGGGCGACAATCAGCCCCAGCATTTT. Its protein is CASSVTGGDNQPQHF.

This clonotype was detected ten times or more. The chain recombines TRBV12-3 or TRBV12-4 with TRBJ1-2; 7 bases are a match to TRBD1. V dropped 5 bases and J dropped 8; count of bases not matched to a gene: 5. The CDR3 totals 12 residues. The CDR3 sequence is CASSPRTGGYTF. The CDR3 DNA sequence: TGTGCCAGCAGTCCCCGGACAGGCGGCTACACCTTC.

This clonotype has ten or more counts. The V and J genes are TRBV5-5 and TRBJ1-5; TRBD1 agrees at 8 bases. This CDR3 contains 14 residues. With 4 bases clipped from V and 6 bases from J, the junction kept 6 bases outside the gene matches. Germline CDR1 reads SGHKS; CDR2 reads YYEKEE (reference sequence). CDR3 protein: CASSPGQGGQPQHF. The CDR3 DNA reads as TGTGCCAGCAGCCCAGGACAGGGCGGTCAGCCCCAGCATTTT. Based on the CDR3 plus reference TRBV5-5 and TRBJ1-5, the full variable domain is DAGVTQSPTHLIKTRGQQVTLRCSPISGHKSVSWYQQVLGQGPQFIFQYYEKEERGRGNFPDRFSARQFPNYSSELNVNALLLGDSALYLCASSPGQGGQPQHFGDGTRLSIL.

This clonotype was observed at least ten times. The genes are TRBV6-1 and TRBJ1-5; D might be TRBD1 (5 bases). Trimming took off 7 bases at V and 6 bases at J, with 10 bases between the two ends. The CDR3 covers 12 residues. In germline, CDR1 is MNHNS, CDR2 SASEGT. The CDR3 coding sequence is TGTGCCAGCACTCAGGGTTTTCAGCCCCAGCATTTT. It codes for CASTQGFQPQHF.

This clonotype was counted at least ten times. The chain uses TRBV29-1 and TRBJ1-6; 8 nucleotides align to TRBD1. There are 14 residues in the CDR3. CDR1 and CDR2 from the germline V gene are SQVTM and ANQGSEA. Trimming removed 5 bases from V and 7 bases from J; junction bases left unmatched: 7. In DNA, the CDR3 is TGCAGCGTTCGCTGGACAGGGCAGAATTCACCCCTCCACTTT. It is translated as CSVRWTGQNSPLHF.

This clonotype was recorded many times. The CDR3 region is CASSQIAAARVEQYF. CDR3 bases: TGTGCCAGCTCTCAAATAGCGGCTGCTAGGGTCGAGCAGTACTTC. This chain links TRBV18 with TRBJ2-7; a weak D match, TRBD2 (6 bases). The CDR3 spans 15 residues. Germline lookup yields CDR1 KGHSH and CDR2 LQKENI. With 6 bases removed from V and 6 bases from J, the gap between germline ends came to 21 bases.

In this sample, this clonotype turned up many times. V is TRBV20-1 and J is TRBJ2-7, with 10 positions matching TRBD2. With V trimmed by 0 bases and J by 4 bases, 3 bases remained unmatched. This CDR3 contains 14 residues. Germline V gene lookup returns CDR1 DFQATT and CDR2 SNEGSKA (reference sequence). CDR3 amino acids: CSAREGTSAYEQYF. DNA for the CDR3: TGCAGTGCTAGAGAGGGGACTAGCGCTTACGAGCAGTACTTC.

This clonotype was counted only a few times. The V call is TRBV18, the J call TRBJ2-1, with D perhaps being TRBD1 or TRBD2 (5 bases each). Trimming removed 3 bases from V and 9 bases from J, with 15 bases in between. The CDR3 runs to 14 residues. CDR1 is KGHSH and CDR2 is LQKENI in the germline V gene. Written as DNA, the CDR3 is TGTGCCAGCTCACCCGGGACCCGGGTTGGTGAGCAGTTCTTC. Translation gives CASSPGTRVGEQFF.

This clonotype has a count of ten or more. The chain links TRBV7-6 to TRBJ2-1; the D gene is possibly TRBD2 (5 bases). The CDR3 is made up of 16 amino acids. V was shortened by 3 bases and J by 2 bases, with 14 bases between the two germline ends. In germline, CDR1 is SGHVS, CDR2 FNYEAQ. CDR3 DNA: TGTGCCAGCAGCTTCGATTTAAGCGGAGCCTACAATGAGCAGTTCTTC. Translating it yields CASSFDLSGAYNEQFF.